This record looks at one T cell receptor (beta chain) sequence and its context. Germline CDR1 reads SGHRS; CDR2 reads YFSETQ. The V and J ends lost 0 bases and 5 bases respectively, with 11 bases between them. The CDR3 consists of 15 residues. Sequencing was performed with immunoSEQ multiplex PCR; in TCRdb, only in-frame clones are kept and a portion is missing. Of tens of thousands of clones listed, roughly 90% are singletons. This record comes from a study of control samples from healthy donors and cancer patients. The rearrangement joins TRBV5-1 to TRBJ1-4, with D uncertain. The source of this sequence is a woman in her 50s in good health. The sequenced material came from blood. This CDR3 reads CASSLGPDLNEKLFF. CDR3 bases: TGCGCCAGCAGCTTGGGGCCCGACTTAAATGAAAAACTGTTTTTT. Using reference TRBV5-1 and TRBJ1-4 for the parts outside the CDR3, the full variable domain is KAGVTQTPRYLIKTRGQQVTLSCSPISGHRSVSWYQQTPGQGLQFLFEYFSETQRNKGNFPGRFSGRQFSNSRSEMNVSTLELGDSALYLCASSLGPDLNEKLFFGSGTQLSVL.